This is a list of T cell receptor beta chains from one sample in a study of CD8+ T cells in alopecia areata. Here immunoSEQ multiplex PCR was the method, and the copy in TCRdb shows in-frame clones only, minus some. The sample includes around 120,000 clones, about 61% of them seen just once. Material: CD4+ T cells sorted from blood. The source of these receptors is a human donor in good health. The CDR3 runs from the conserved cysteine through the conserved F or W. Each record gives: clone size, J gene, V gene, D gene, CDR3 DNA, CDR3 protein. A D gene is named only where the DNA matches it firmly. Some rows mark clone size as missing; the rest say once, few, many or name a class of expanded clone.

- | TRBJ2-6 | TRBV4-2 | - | TGTGCCAGCAGCCGGGGGACATATCTCGACTCTGGGGCCAACGTCCTGACTTTC | CASSRGTYLDSGANVLTF
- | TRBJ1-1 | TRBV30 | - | TGTGCCTGGAGCCCGGGGGCTGAAGCTTTCTTT | CAWSPGAEAFF
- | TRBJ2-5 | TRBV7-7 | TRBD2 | TGTGCCAGCAGCTTTCGAGCGGGGGGTCAAGAGACCCAGTACTTC | CASSFRAGGQETQYF
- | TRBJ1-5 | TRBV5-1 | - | TGCGCCAGCAGCCGGGAGGTCAATCAGCCCCAGCATTTT | CASSREVNQPQHF
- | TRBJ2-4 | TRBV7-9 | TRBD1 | TGTGCCAGCAGCCCGAAGGGACAGAATACGATTAACATTCAGTACTTC | CASSPKGQNTINIQYF
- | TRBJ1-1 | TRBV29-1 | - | TGCAGCGGGACAGAGAACACTGAAGCTTTCTTT | CSGTENTEAFF
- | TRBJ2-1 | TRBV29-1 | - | TGCAGCGTTGTTCGACAGAAATCATACAATGAGCAGTTCTTC | CSVVRQKSYNEQFF
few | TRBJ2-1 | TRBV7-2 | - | TGTGCCAGCAGCCCCTTCAGACACAATGAGCAGTTCTTC | CASSPFRHNEQFF
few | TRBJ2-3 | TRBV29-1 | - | TGCAGCGCCGGACCCGCAGATACGCAGTATTTT | CSAGPADTQYF
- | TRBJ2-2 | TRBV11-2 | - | TGTGCCAGCAGCTTAGATAGACGATTCCCCGGGGAGCTGTTTTTT | CASSLDRRFPGELFF
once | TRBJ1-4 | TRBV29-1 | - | TGCAGCGTTGGGCGGCAGTTGGGAGAAAAACTGTTTTTT | CSVGRQLGEKLFF
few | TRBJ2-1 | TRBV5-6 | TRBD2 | TGTGCCAGCAGTGCCCAGCGGGGCTACAATGAGCAGTTCTTC | CASSAQRGYNEQFF
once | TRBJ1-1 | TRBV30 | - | TGTGCCTGGAGCATGACCGGAGGAGCTTTCTTT | CAWSMTGGAFF
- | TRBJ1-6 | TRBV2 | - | TGTGCCAGCAGTAAACAGGCCTTCTATAATTCACCCCTCCACTTT | CASSKQAFYNSPLHF
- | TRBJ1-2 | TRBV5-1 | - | TGCGCCAGCAGCACGGACAGCTATGGCTACACCTTC | CASSTDSYGYTF
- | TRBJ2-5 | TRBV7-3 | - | TGTGCCAGCAGCTCAGGGGTCAGGGAGACCCAGTACTTC | CASSSGVRETQYF
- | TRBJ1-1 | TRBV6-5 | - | TGTGCCAGCAGTTACACTCCGACGGGGGGGACTGAAGCTTTCTTT | CASSYTPTGGTEAFF
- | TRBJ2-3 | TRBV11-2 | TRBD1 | TGTGCCAGCAGCTCGCGACAGGGTTCAGATACGCAGTATTTT | CASSSRQGSDTQYF
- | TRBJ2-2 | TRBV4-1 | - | TGCGCCAGCAGTCCACGTGGTATCGGGGAGCTGTTTTTT | CASSPRGIGELFF
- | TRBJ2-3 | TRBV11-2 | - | TGTGCCAGCAGCTTAAAGTCAACGGGAGATACGCAGTATTTT | CASSLKSTGDTQYF
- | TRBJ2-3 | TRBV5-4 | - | TGTGCCAGCAGCACAGCTCTCAACACAGATACGCAGTATTTT | CASSTALNTDTQYF
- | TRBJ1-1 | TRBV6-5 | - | TGTGCCAGCCGAGGCAGGACCACTGAAGCTTTCTTT | CASRGRTTEAFF
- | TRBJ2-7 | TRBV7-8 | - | TGTGCCAGCAGCTTAGTAGACGGCCACTACGAGCAGTACTTC | CASSLVDGHYEQYF
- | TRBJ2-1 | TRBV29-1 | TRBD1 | TGCAGCGTTGACAGGGGGCTCTACAATGAGCAGTTCTTC | CSVDRGLYNEQFF
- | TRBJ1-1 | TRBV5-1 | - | TGCGCCAGCAGCTTGGAGGGGCAGGGGAACACTGAAGCTTTCTTT | CASSLEGQGNTEAFF
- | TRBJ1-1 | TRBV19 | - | TGTGCCAGTAGTCCGGGATGGGTTGCTAACACTGAAGCTTTCTTT | CASSPGWVANTEAFF
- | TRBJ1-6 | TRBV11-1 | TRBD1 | TGTGCCAGCAGCCCCGGGACAGGGGTTTTACCCCTCCACTTT | CASSPGTGVLPLHF
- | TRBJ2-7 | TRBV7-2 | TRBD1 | TGTGCCAGCAGCTTAGCGGGGGACAGGGAAGACGAGCAGTACTTC | CASSLAGDREDEQYF
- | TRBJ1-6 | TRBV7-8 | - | TGTGCCAGCAGCCTGCCCAATTCACCCCTCCACTTT | CASSLPNSPLHF
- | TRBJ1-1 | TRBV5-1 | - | TGCGCCAGCAGCTTGGCGGCAATGAACACTGAAGCTTTCTTT | CASSLAAMNTEAFF
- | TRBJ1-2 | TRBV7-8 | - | TGTGCCAGCAGCTTAGTGACAGGCCTAGCTAACTATGGCTACACCTTC | CASSLVTGLANYGYTF
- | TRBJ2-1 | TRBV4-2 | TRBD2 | TGTGCCAGCAGCCTTCTAGCGGGGGGGCTCGGTGAGCAGTTCTTC | CASSLLAGGLGEQFF
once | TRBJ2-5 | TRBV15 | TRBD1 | TGTGCCACCAGAGACAGGGTGCGAGACCAAGAGACCCAGTACTTC | CATRDRVRDQETQYF
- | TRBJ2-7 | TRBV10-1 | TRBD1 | TGCGCCGGTATAAGAACAGGGGGTGGCTACGAGCAGTACTTC | CAGIRTGGGYEQYF
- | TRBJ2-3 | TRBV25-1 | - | TGTGCCAGCAGCCAAGGAGGGGGGAGGACAGATACGCAGTATTTT | CASSQGGGRTDTQYF
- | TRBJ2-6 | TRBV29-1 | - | TGCAGCGTTGAAGAGGTAGGAGGGCTCGGGGCCAACGTCCTGACTTTC | CSVEEVGGLGANVLTF
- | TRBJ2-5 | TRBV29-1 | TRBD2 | TGCAGCGCAGTAGCGGGGGGAGTCCAAGAGACCCAGTACTTC | CSAVAGGVQETQYF
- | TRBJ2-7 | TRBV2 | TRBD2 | TGTGCCAGCAGGGCTCTAGCGGGGAGAATCTACGAGCAGTACTTC | CASRALAGRIYEQYF
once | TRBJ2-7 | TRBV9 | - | TGTGCCAGCAGCGTAGCTTGGAGTACCCCGACGCGGTACTTC | CASSVAWSTPTRYF
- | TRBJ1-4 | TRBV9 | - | TGTGCCAGCAGCGCTGGGGGGTACGATGAAAAACTGTTTTTT | CASSAGGYDEKLFF
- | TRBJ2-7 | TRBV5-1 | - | TGCGCCAGCAGACGAGGATTCGGGCTGGGCGAGCAGTACTTC | CASRRGFGLGEQYF
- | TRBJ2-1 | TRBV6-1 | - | TGTGCCAGCAGTGTAGCGAAGCAGTTCTTC | CASSVAKQFF
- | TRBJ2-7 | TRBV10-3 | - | TGTGCCATCAGTGAGTCATCAGGGATAGATGAGCAGTACTTC | CAISESSGIDEQYF
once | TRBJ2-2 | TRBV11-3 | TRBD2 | TGTGCCAGCAGCTTAGATGTCCTAGCGGGGAACACCGGGGAGCTGTTTTTT | CASSLDVLAGNTGELFF
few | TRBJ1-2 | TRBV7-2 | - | TGTGCCAGCAGCTTATATGGTAGCTATGGCTACACCTTC | CASSLYGSYGYTF
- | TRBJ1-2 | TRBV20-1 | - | TGCAGTGCTAGAGAGACTAACGGCTACACCTTC | CSARETNGYTF
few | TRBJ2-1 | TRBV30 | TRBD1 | TGTGCCGGCGTTATACAGGGGAACAATGAGCAGTTCTTC | CAGVIQGNNEQFF
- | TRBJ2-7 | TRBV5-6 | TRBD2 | TGTGCCAGCAGCGGGACGGGGGGAAACTCCTACGAGCAGTACTTC | CASSGTGGNSYEQYF
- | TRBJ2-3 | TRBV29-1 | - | TGCAGCGTTCGCAGGGGAACAGATACGCAGTATTTT | CSVRRGTDTQYF
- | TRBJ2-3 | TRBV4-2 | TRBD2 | TGTGCCAGCAGCCAAGAGGCGGGGGGCTCCTCCACCCGCACAGATACGCAGTATTTT | CASSQEAGGSSTRTDTQYF
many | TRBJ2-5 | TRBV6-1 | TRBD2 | TGTGCCAGCAGTGAACTAGCGGGGGGGCAAGAGACCCAGTACTTC | CASSELAGGQETQYF
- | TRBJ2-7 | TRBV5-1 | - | TGCGCCAGCAGCACGACTGCTCCCTCCTACGAGCAGTACTTC | CASSTTAPSYEQYF
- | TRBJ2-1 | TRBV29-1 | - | TGCAGCGGCGGCTACAATGAGCAGTTCTTC | CSGGYNEQFF
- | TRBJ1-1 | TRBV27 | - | TGTGCCAGCAGCCAACCTGGGGCGAACACTGAAGCTTTCTTT | CASSQPGANTEAFF